This TCR beta chain comes out of a study of blood T cell repertoires in COVID-19. Authors' methods: For nucleated cells, counts were estimated from reference gene primer amplification. Clones were read by immunoSEQ multiplex PCR, and TCRdb kept only the in-frame ones, dropping some. The DNA gave D and trimming, while V, J and clone size come from that table. The top ten hold approximately 1.5% of the sample, which has just over 65,000 clones, nearly 90% seen once. This CDR3 comprises 18 residues. In germline, CDR1 is SGHRS, CDR2 YFSETQ. With 0 bases removed from V and 0 bases from J, the gap between germline ends came to 13 bases.

This sequence originates from a man in his fifties or sixties with acute or convalescent COVID-19. The sequenced sample consisted of peripheral blood. The chain employs TRBV5-1 and TRBJ2-6; D might be TRBD1 (6 bases). The CDR3 DNA sequence: TGCGCCAGCAGCTTGGAGCCAGGGGCTCTCTCTGGGGCCAACGTCCTGACTTTC. Its translation: CASSLEPGALSGANVLTF.